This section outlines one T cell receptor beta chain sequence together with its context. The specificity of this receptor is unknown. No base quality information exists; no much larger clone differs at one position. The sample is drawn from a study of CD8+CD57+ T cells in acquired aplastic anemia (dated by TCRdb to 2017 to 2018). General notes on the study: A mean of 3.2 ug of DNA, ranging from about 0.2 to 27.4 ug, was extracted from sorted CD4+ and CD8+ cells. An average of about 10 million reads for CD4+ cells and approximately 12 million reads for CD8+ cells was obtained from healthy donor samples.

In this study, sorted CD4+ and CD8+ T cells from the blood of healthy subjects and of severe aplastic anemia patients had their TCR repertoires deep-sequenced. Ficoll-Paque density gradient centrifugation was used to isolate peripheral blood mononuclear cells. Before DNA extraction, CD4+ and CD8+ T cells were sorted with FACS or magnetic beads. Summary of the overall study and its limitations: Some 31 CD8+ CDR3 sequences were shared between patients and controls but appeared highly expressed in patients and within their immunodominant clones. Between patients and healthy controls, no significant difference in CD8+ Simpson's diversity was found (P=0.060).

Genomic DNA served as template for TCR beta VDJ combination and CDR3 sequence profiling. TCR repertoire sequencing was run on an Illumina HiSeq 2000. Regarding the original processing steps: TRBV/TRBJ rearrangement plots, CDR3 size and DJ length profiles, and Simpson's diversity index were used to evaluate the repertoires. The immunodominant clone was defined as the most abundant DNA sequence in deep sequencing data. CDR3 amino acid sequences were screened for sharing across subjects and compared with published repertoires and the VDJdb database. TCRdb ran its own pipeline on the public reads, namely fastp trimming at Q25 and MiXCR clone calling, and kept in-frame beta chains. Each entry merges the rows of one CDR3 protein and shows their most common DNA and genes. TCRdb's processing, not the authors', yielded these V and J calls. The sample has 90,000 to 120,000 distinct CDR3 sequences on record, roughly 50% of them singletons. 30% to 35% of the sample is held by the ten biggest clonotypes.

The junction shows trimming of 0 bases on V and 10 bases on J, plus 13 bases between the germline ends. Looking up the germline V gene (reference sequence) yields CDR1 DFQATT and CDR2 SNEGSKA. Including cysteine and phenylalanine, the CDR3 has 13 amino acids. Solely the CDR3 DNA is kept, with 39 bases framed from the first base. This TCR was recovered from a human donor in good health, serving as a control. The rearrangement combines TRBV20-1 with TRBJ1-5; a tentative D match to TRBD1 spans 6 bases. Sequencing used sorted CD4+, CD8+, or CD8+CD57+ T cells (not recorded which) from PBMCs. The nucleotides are TGCAGTGCTAGAGATCCGACAGGTATCCCCCAGCATTTT. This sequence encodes CSARDPTGIPQHF.